The next 28 T cell receptor beta chains were all read from a single sample in a study of OX40 agonist ivuxolimab in advanced cancers. The table came from immunoSEQ multiplex PCR; TCRdb's copy has only in-frame clones and leaves some out. Among tens of thousands of clones, approximately 90% were seen once, and the ten largest hold roughly 1%. Sequenced here: CD4+ or CD8+ T cells sorted from blood, sampled in a trial of the OX40 agonist ivuxolimab. The receptors originated from an adult with an advanced solid tumor such as melanoma, head and neck, liver or kidney cancer.

The chain carries TRBV10-2 and TRBJ1-1; D not resolved. The V gene lost 6 bases and the J gene lost 0 bases, with 14 bases spanning the gap. The CDR3 contains 15 residues. CDR1 and CDR2 from the germline V gene are WSHSY and SAAADI. The CDR3 spells CASSARGEMNTEAFF. The CDR3 DNA sequence: TGCGCCAGCAGCGCTCGTGGGGAAATGAACACTGAAGCTTTCTTT.

This sequence joins TRBV28 and TRBJ1-5; no clear D. There are 12 residues in the CDR3. V lost 3 bases to trimming and J lost 6 bases, with 6 bases between them. Germline CDR1 and CDR2: MDHEN and SYDVKM. The CDR3 DNA reads as TGTGCCAGCAGTTTGGCTTCTCAGCCCCAGCATTTT. This encodes CASSLASQPQHF.

The rearrangement joins TRBV27 to TRBJ2-2, with 8 bases aligning to TRBD1. The CDR3 is made up of 14 amino acids. Germline V CDR1 and CDR2: MNHEY, SMNVEV (reference sequence). With V trimmed by 7 bases and J by 5 bases, 6 bases remained unmatched. The CDR3 DNA is TGTGCCAGCAAGTACAGGGGGTGGACCGGGGAGCTGTTTTTT. This sequence encodes CASKYRGWTGELFF.

This chain joins TRBV6-7 and TRBJ1-5; 7 bases map to TRBD1. TRBV6-7 is known as an ORF, though its function is uncertain. This CDR3 has 15 amino acids. Unmatched junction bases numbered 18, after V lost 10 bases and J lost 9 bases. The CDR3 DNA is TGTGCCATTCCGGGGACAGAACTCGAAACAATGCCCCAGCATTTT. Its translation: CAIPGTELETMPQHF.

The chain uses TRBV15 and TRBJ2-7, with D tentatively TRBD2 (5 bases). The CDR3 covers 13 residues. Germline CDR1 LNHNV, CDR2 YYDKDF (reference sequence). V shed 0 bases and J shed 3 bases, with 6 bases lying between them. CDR3 protein: CATSREAVYEQYF. The CDR3 DNA sequence: TGTGCCACCAGCAGAGAAGCGGTCTACGAGCAGTACTTC.

The V call is TRBV28, the J call TRBJ2-2, with D possibly being TRBD2 (6 bases). The CDR3 loop spans 12 amino acids. Germline CDR1 reads MDHEN; CDR2 reads SYDVKM. The CDR3 nucleotides read TGTGCTTCGGGGGAATACGGAGGGGAGCTGTTTTTT. It is translated as CASGEYGGELFF.

The chain links TRBV19 to TRBJ1-2; D ambiguous. CDR3 length equals 13 residues. The ends were cut back, 4 bases at V and 4 bases at J, with 10 bases in the middle. Germline CDR1 and CDR2: LNHDA and SQIVND (reference sequence). The DNA for the CDR3 is TGTGCCAGTAGTAAGGGCCAGTTCTATGGCTACACCTTC. Protein sequence: CASSKGQFYGYTF.

V is TRBV28 and J is TRBJ1-1; D possibly corresponds to TRBD1 (5 bases). There are 14 residues in the CDR3. Germline CDR1 is MDHEN and CDR2 is SYDVKM. V was cut by 4 bases and J by 1 base, with 10 bases left in between. The CDR3 DNA reads as TGTGCCAGCAGTTCCGCCGACAGGAACACTGAAGCTTTCTTT. Translation gives CASSSADRNTEAFF.

The V and J genes are TRBV7-9 and TRBJ1-2, with unresolved D. The germline V gene has CDR1 SEHNR and CDR2 FQNEAQ (reference sequence). CDR3 length equals 13 residues. With 1 base removed from V and 8 bases from J, the gap between germline ends came to 11 bases. Here the CDR3 reads CASSLDPGSGYTF. The CDR3, as DNA: TGTGCCAGCAGCTTAGATCCCGGGTCCGGCTACACCTTC.

The CDR3 protein is CASSPIQGLYGYTF. For the CDR3, the DNA is TGTGCCAGCAGCCCGATACAGGGTCTCTATGGCTACACCTTC. The chain has TRBV14 and TRBJ1-2, with D tentatively TRBD1 (6 bases). There are 14 residues in the CDR3. The V gene lost 4 bases and the J gene lost 4 bases, with 13 bases spanning the gap. Per germline, CDR1 SGHDN and CDR2 FVKESK.

The chain combines TRBV27 with TRBJ2-6; TRBD2 might be the D (5 bases). The CDR3 covers 16 residues. The germline V gene encodes CDR1 MNHEY and CDR2 SMNVEV (reference sequence). The germline V and J ends were trimmed by 6 bases and 0 bases, with 12 bases remaining between them. The CDR3 is CASSRKRGSGANVLTF. DNA for the CDR3: TGTGCCAGCAGCAGAAAACGGGGCTCTGGGGCCAACGTCCTGACTTTC.

The V gene is TRBV11-3, the J gene TRBJ1-2, with D maybe TRBD1 (5 bases). Germline-derived CDR1 and CDR2 are SGHNT and YENEEA. This CDR3 comprises 15 residues. V was cut by 1 base and J by 4 bases, with 13 bases left in between. CDR3 in DNA: TGTGCCAGCAGCTTAGGGGGACGACGGTCCTATGGCTACACCTTC. Translated: CASSLGGRRSYGYTF.

The V gene is TRBV5-1, the J gene TRBJ1-5; no clear D gene. The V gene's germline CDR1 is SGHRS and CDR2 YFSETQ. V gave up 0 bases and J gave up 4 bases, with 8 bases separating them. The CDR3 covers 14 residues. The DNA of the CDR3 is TGCGCCAGCAGCTTGGCTTTGGAAAATCAGCCCCAGCATTTT. As protein: CASSLALENQPQHF.

The CDR3 spells CASSIQNTGELFF. The DNA for the CDR3 is TGTGCCAGTAGTATTCAGAACACCGGGGAGCTGTTTTTT. This rearrangement joins TRBV19 to TRBJ2-2; D not resolved. Germline V lookup: CDR1 LNHDA, CDR2 SQIVND (reference sequence). The length of the CDR3 is 13 residues. Trimming took 3 bases from V and 1 from J, leaving 3 bases between them.

V gene TRBV28 combines with J gene TRBJ1-5; 7 positions match TRBD1. J gave up 0 bases and V 5 bases, and 7 bases lay outside the gene matches. This CDR3 is built from 16 residues. CDR1 and CDR2 from the germline V gene are MDHEN and SYDVKM. The DNA of the CDR3 is TGTGCCAGCAGTGACCCCGGACAGGATAGCAATCAGCCCCAGCATTTT. Encoded protein: CASSDPGQDSNQPQHF.

This chain uses TRBV5-8 with TRBJ2-5; D gene uncertain. Germline values: CDR1 SGHTS, CDR2 YDEGEE. Trimming stripped 0 bases from V and 9 bases from J, with 12 bases between. CDR3 size: 13 residues. CDR3 sequence (DNA): TGTGCCAGCAGCTTGGCCGACCGCAGTGCCCAGTACTTC. This sequence encodes CASSLADRSAQYF.

The chain combines TRBV10-2 with TRBJ2-1, with 8 bases that match TRBD1. V shed 5 bases and J 4 bases; nucleotides not matched to a gene: 7. From germline, CDR1 is WSHSY and CDR2 SAAADI. The CDR3 sequence is 15 residues long. CDR3 protein: CASSRSGQVYNEQFF. DNA for the CDR3: TGCGCCAGCAGTCGCTCGGGACAGGTTTACAATGAGCAGTTCTTC.

A single count supports this clone. V and J are TRBV18 and TRBJ1-1; tentatively, D is TRBD1 (5 bases). The CDR3 sequence is 14 residues long. Germline assignment: CDR1 KGHSH and CDR2 LQKENI. V lost 5 bases, J lost 1 base, and 11 bases lay in between. The CDR3 coding sequence is TGTGCCAGCTCAGCGAAAACAGGGAACACTGAAGCTTTCTTT. Translation: CASSAKTGNTEAFF.

This chain links TRBV7-3 with TRBJ2-2, with 11 bases aligning to TRBD2. The trim removed 5 bases at V and 9 bases at J, leaving 8 bases unmatched. The length of the CDR3 is 15 residues. CDR1 and CDR2 (germline): SGHTA, FQGTGA. CDR3 nucleotide sequence: TGTGCCAGCAGCCCAGGACTAGCGGGTACCCGGGAGCTGTTTTTT. Residues: CASSPGLAGTRELFF.

J is TRBJ1-1 and V is TRBV28; 7 nucleotides line up with TRBD1. Trimming took 6 bases from V and 1 from J; bases not matched to a gene: 5. The germline gives CDR1 MDHEN, CDR2 SYDVKM. The CDR3 covers 14 residues. The chain's CDR3 is CASRPGQKNTEAFF. The CDR3 region has the DNA TGTGCCAGCAGGCCGGGACAGAAGAACACTGAAGCTTTCTTT.

The rearrangement uses TRBV9 and TRBJ2-2; 7 bases are shared with TRBD1. The CDR3 extends over 18 amino acids. The germline V gene has CDR1 SGDLS and CDR2 YYNGEE. V dropped 1 base and J dropped 0; count of bases not matched to a gene: 9. CDR3 in DNA: TGTGCCAGCAGCGTATGGGGTTTCGGGACAGCGAACACCGGGGAGCTGTTTTTT. Its translation: CASSVWGFGTANTGELFF. The full variable domain, in which reference TRBV9 and TRBJ2-2 provide the parts outside the CDR3, is DSGVTQTPKHLITATGQRVTLRCSPRSGDLSVYWYQQSLDQGLQFLIQYYNGEERAKGNILERFSAQQFPDLHSELNLSSLELGDSALYFCASSVWGFGTANTGELFFGEGSRLTVL.

The rearrangement links TRBV15 to TRBJ2-7; possible D gene TRBD1, 5 bases. Germline V gene data show CDR1 as LNHNV and CDR2 as YYDKDF (reference sequence). The CDR3 runs to 15 residues. V dropped 0 bases and J dropped 2 bases, with 11 bases sitting between them. CDR3 nucleotides: TGTGCCACCAGCAGAGATGGAGACAGAGCCTACGAGCAGTACTTC. This encodes CATSRDGDRAYEQYF.

This rearrangement joins TRBV10-2 to TRBJ2-3; tentative D call: TRBD2 (6 bases). This CDR3 is 13 amino acids long. The V end lost 6 bases, the J end lost 2 bases, and 9 bases lay between the germline ends. Germline lookup yields CDR1 WSHSY and CDR2 SAAADI. CDR3 DNA sequence: TGCGCCAGCAGACTAGCCAACACAGATACGCAGTATTTT. This translates into CASRLANTDTQYF.

This rearrangement joins TRBV2 to TRBJ2-5; D perhaps matches TRBD2 (6 bases). The CDR3 runs 14 residues. Germline CDR1 is SNHLY and CDR2 is FYNNEI. The V end was cut by 5 bases, the J end by 0 bases, with 10 bases between. Written as DNA, the CDR3 is TGTGCCAGCAGTCCCGGGACTCACCAAGAGACCCAGTACTTC. As protein: CASSPGTHQETQYF.

The table lists this clone with a count of one. The rearrangement links TRBV18 to TRBJ2-1; possible D gene TRBD1, 6 bases. The V gene's germline CDR1 is KGHSH and CDR2 LQKENI. The CDR3 has 13 residues. V was clipped by 9 bases and J by 8 bases, with 17 bases between them. The chain's CDR3 is CASSGTQHDEQFF. The CDR3 region has the DNA TGTGCCAGTTCCGGGACACAGCATGATGAGCAGTTCTTC.

This clone was observed a handful of times. The J gene is TRBJ2-1, the V gene TRBV18; the match to TRBD1 covers 7 bases. Germline V gives CDR1 KGHSH, CDR2 LQKENI. V was pared by 3 bases and J by 9 bases, with 11 bases of the junction left unmatched. This CDR3 comprises 15 residues. The CDR3 DNA reads TGTGCCAGCTCACCGGGGACAGCCTTGTCCGGTGAGCAGTTCTTC. It is translated as CASSPGTALSGEQFF.

The V gene is TRBV29-1, the J gene TRBJ2-5; D might be TRBD1 (5 bases). The CDR3 covers 13 residues. V lost 6 bases and J 4 bases, leaving 15 bases between the germline ends. The V gene's germline CDR1 is SQVTM and CDR2 ANQGSEA. CDR3 region: CSVLQVLGETQYF. DNA of the CDR3: TGCAGCGTACTACAGGTACTTGGAGAGACCCAGTACTTC.

The V call is TRBV7-3, the J call TRBJ2-2; 8 positions agree with TRBD2. The CDR3 has 16 amino acids. CDR1 SGHTA and CDR2 FQGTGA come from the germline V gene. J lost 3 bases, V lost 1 base, and 4 bases had no gene match. The chain's CDR3 is CASSLMSGGYTGELFF. CDR3 DNA: TGTGCCAGCAGCTTAATGTCGGGAGGGTACACCGGGGAGCTGTTTTTT.